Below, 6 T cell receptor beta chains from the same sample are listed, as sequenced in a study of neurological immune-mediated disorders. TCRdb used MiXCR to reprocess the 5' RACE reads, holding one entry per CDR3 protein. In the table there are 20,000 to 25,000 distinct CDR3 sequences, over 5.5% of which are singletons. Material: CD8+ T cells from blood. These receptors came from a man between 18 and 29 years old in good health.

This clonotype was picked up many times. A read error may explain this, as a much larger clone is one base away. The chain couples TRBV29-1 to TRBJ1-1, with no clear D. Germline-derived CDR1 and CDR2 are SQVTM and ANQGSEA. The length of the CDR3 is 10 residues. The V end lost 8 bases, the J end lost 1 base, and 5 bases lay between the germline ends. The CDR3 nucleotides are TGCAGCACCAGGAACACTGAAGCTTTCTTT. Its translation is CSTRNTEAFF. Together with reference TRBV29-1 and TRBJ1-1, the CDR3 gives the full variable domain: SAVISQKPSRDICQRGTSLTIQCQVDSQVTMMFWYRQQPGQSLTLIATANQGSEATYESGFVIDKFPISRPNLTFSTLTVSNMSPEDSSIYLCSTRNTEAFFGQGTRLTVV.

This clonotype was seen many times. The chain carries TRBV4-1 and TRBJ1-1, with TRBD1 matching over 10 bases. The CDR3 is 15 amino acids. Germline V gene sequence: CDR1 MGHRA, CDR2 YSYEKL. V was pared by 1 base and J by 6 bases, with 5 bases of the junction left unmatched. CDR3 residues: CASSQVGQGDAEAFF. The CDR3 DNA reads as TGCGCCAGCAGCCAAGTCGGACAGGGGGACGCTGAAGCTTTCTTT.

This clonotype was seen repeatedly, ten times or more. The CDR3: CSAETGTTGYEQYF. The DNA for the CDR3 is TGCAGTGCTGAAACCGGGACAACTGGCTACGAGCAGTACTTC. The chain uses TRBV20-1 and TRBJ2-7; possible D gene TRBD1, 6 bases. Looked up from germline, CDR1 is DFQATT and CDR2 is SNEGSKA (reference sequence). V was shortened by 5 bases and J by 3 bases, with 17 bases between the two germline ends. CDR3 length: 14 residues.

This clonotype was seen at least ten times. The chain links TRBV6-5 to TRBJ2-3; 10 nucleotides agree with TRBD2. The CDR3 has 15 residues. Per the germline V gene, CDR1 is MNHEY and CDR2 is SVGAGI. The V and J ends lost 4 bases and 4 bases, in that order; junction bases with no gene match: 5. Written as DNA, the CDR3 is TGTGCCAGCAGTTTCAGCGGGGGGGCGGCAGATACGCAGTATTTT. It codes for CASSFSGGAADTQYF.

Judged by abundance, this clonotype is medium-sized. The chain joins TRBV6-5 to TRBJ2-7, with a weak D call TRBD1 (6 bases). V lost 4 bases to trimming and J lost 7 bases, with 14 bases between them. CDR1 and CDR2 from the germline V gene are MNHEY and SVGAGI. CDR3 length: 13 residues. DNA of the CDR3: TGTGCCAGCAGTTCGACAGGAATTCTGGAGCAGTACTTC. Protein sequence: CASSSTGILEQYF.

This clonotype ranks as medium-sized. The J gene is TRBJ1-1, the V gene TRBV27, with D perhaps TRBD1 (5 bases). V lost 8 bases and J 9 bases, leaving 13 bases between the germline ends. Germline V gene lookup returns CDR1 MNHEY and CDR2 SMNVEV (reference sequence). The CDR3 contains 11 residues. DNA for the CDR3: TGTGCCAGCCGGGAGGGGACCAAAGCTTTCTTT. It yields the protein CASREGTKAFF.